The 20 T cell receptor beta chains below all came from one sample that was sequenced in a study of blood T cell repertoires in COVID-19. TCRdb's copy holds only in-frame clones and misses some; the assay was immunoSEQ multiplex PCR. The sample lists approximately 230,000 clones, about 86% seen once, with approximately 9.1% in the top ten. Sequenced sample: peripheral blood. The receptors derive from a man older than 75 with acute or convalescent COVID-19.

This clone has just one count. The chain joins TRBV9 to TRBJ2-1; TRBD2 matches 7 bases. Trimming removed 1 base from V and 4 bases from J; junction bases left unmatched: 5. Germline V gene sequence: CDR1 SGDLS, CDR2 YYNGEE. The CDR3 has 15 amino acids. The CDR3 bases are TGTGCCAGCAGCGTAAGTAGCGGGTGGTACAATGAGCAGTTCTTC. Its protein is CASSVSSGWYNEQFF.

This rearrangement joins TRBV6-5 to TRBJ1-5; D is undetermined. Trimming cost V 5 bases and J 4 bases, with 12 bases left between them. CDR3 length: 14 amino acids. CDR1 is MNHEY and CDR2 is SVGAGI in the germline V gene. The CDR3 sequence is CASSPQSTNQPQHF. The CDR3 DNA sequence: TGTGCCAGCAGTCCCCAAAGCACTAATCAGCCCCAGCATTTT.

The chain carries TRBV11-2 and TRBJ1-4, with a weak D call TRBD1 (5 bases). CDR3 length: 14 amino acids. Germline V lookup: CDR1 SGHAT, CDR2 FQNNGV. V lost 7 bases to trimming and J lost 3 bases, with 12 bases between them. This CDR3 is CASNYGGPNEKLFF. The CDR3 nucleotides are TGTGCCAGCAACTACGGGGGACCTAATGAAAAACTGTTTTTT.

The chain joins TRBV27 to TRBJ1-6, with TRBD1 matching 11 bases. With V trimmed by 2 bases and J by 9 bases, 6 bases remained unmatched. The germline V gene has CDR1 MNHEY and CDR2 SMNVEV (reference sequence). This CDR3 has 16 amino acids. Here the CDR3 DNA reads TGTGCCAGCAGTTTAGGGGACAGGGGGTTTCGTTCACCCCTCCACTTT. Translated, it gives CASSLGDRGFRSPLHF.

This chain uses TRBV27 with TRBJ1-2; D is possibly TRBD1 (6 bases). Trimming pared 6 bases from V and 8 bases from J, leaving 22 bases between. CDR1 and CDR2 from the germline V gene are MNHEY and SMNVEV (reference sequence). The CDR3 totals 15 residues. DNA of the CDR3: TGTGCCAGCAGCTCGTCGGGGGGCGGATCGGGCGGCTACACCTTC. Translating it yields CASSSSGGGSGGYTF.

This chain connects TRBV5-6 to TRBJ1-2; 8 bases match TRBD1. V lost 2 bases to trimming and J lost 4 bases; unmatched junction nucleotides: 4. Germline V gene data show CDR1 as SGHDT and CDR2 as YYEEEE. CDR3 length equals 14 residues. CDR3 sequence: CASSFQGASYGYTF. CDR3 nucleotide sequence: TGTGCCAGCAGCTTCCAGGGGGCTTCCTATGGCTACACCTTC.

The chain joins TRBV3-1 (or the pseudogene TRBV3-2) to TRBJ2-2, with D possibly being TRBD1 (6 bases). Trimming shortened V by 2 bases and J by 0 bases, and 7 bases separated the two germline ends. The CDR3 is 15 residues long. Germline values: CDR1 LGHDT, CDR2 YNNKEL (reference sequence). Here the CDR3 DNA reads TGTGCCAGCAGCCAAAACAGGGCGAACACCGGGGAGCTGTTTTTT. Residues: CASSQNRANTGELFF.

This chain uses TRBV14 with TRBJ2-7; D is unclear. The CDR3 consists of 14 residues. The V gene lost 0 bases and the J gene lost 3 bases, with 9 bases spanning the gap. Germline V gene data show CDR1 as SGHDN and CDR2 as FVKESK. The CDR3 loop reads CASSQDFRIYEQYF. The CDR3 region has the DNA TGTGCCAGCAGCCAAGATTTCAGGATCTACGAGCAGTACTTC. The full variable domain, in which reference TRBV14 and TRBJ2-7 provide the parts outside the CDR3, is EAGVTQFPSHSVIEKGQTVTLRCDPISGHDNLYWYRRVMGKEIKFLLHFVKESKQDESGMPNNRFLAERTGGTYSTLKVQPAELEDSGVYFCASSQDFRIYEQYFGPGTRLTVT.

The V gene is TRBV7-3, the J gene TRBJ2-1; TRBD2 matches 10 bases. V lost 0 bases and J lost 7; bases outside the gene matches: 3. The CDR3 totals 15 residues. Germline V gives CDR1 SGHTA, CDR2 FQGTGA. This CDR3 reads CASSLTSGRTNEQFF. CDR3 nucleotides: TGTGCCAGCAGCTTAACTAGCGGGAGGACGAATGAGCAGTTCTTC.

This rearrangement joins TRBV6-6 to TRBJ1-4; 7 bases agree with TRBD1. The CDR3 length is 16 residues. V lost 0 bases, J lost 2 bases, and 3 bases stayed unmatched. Germline assignment: CDR1 MNHNY and CDR2 SVGAGI (reference sequence). The DNA for the CDR3 is TGTGCCAGCAGTTACTCCGAGACAGGGACTAATGAAAAACTGTTTTTT. This gives the protein CASSYSETGTNEKLFF.

Regarding this clone: Other DNA sequences in the sample encode the same CDR3. The chain links TRBV18 to TRBJ1-5; D not resolved. The CDR3 is 13 residues long. With 0 bases removed from V and 6 bases from J, the gap between germline ends came to 6 bases. Germline V gene lookup returns CDR1 KGHSH and CDR2 LQKENI. The CDR3 DNA reads TGTGCCAGCTCACCACCCGGTGGTCAGCCCCAGCATTTT. Amino acid sequence: CASSPPGGQPQHF.

V usage is TRBV6-5 and J usage is TRBJ1-5, with D perhaps matching TRBD1 (5 bases). Trimming shortened V by 7 bases and J by 4 bases, and 14 bases separated the two germline ends. The CDR3 length is 14 residues. Germline lookup yields CDR1 MNHEY and CDR2 SVGAGI. The DNA for the CDR3 is TGTGCCAGCACCCAACGGGGGGAGAATCAGCCCCAGCATTTT. It encodes CASTQRGENQPQHF.

This clone was seen a single time. This chain connects TRBV25-1 to TRBJ1-5, with D tentatively TRBD1 (5 bases). The germline V gene has CDR1 MGHDK and CDR2 SYGVNS. This CDR3 is 15 amino acids long. Trimming shortened V by 2 bases and J by 3 bases, and 11 bases separated the two germline ends. The CDR3 DNA follows: TGTGCCAGCAGTGAAGGGGGGGGGTACAATCAGCCCCAGCATTTT. The encoded protein is CASSEGGGYNQPQHF.

This chain connects TRBV2 to TRBJ1-4; TRBD1 matches at 7 bases. V trimming: 6 bases; J trimming: 5 bases; junction bases outside the gene matches: 9. The germline gives CDR1 SNHLY, CDR2 FYNNEI. The CDR3 has 15 amino acids. The CDR3 reads CASRPRQGRNEKLFF. In DNA, the CDR3 is TGTGCCAGCAGACCCCGACAGGGTCGGAATGAAAAACTGTTTTTT.

This clone has only one observation. The chain joins TRBV9 to TRBJ1-4, with 7 bases aligning to TRBD1. Trimming at V came to 4 bases and at J to 4 bases, leaving 13 bases not matched to a gene. The CDR3 sequence is 17 residues long. Germline CDR1 and CDR2: SGDLS and YYNGEE. CDR3: CASSPRDSQILNEKLFF. The DNA of the CDR3 is TGTGCCAGCAGCCCCCGGGACAGCCAGATTCTTAATGAAAAACTGTTTTTT.

The rearrangement uses TRBV5-1 and TRBJ1-2; TRBD1 matches 9 bases. The V and J ends lost 5 bases and 4 bases, in that order; junction bases with no gene match: 6. The germline V gene has CDR1 SGHRS and CDR2 YFSETQ. The CDR3 has 14 amino acids. This CDR3 reads CASSKDRGFYGYTF. In nucleotides, the CDR3 is TGCGCCAGCAGTAAGGACAGGGGTTTCTATGGCTACACCTTC.

The chain is built from TRBV7-9 and TRBJ2-7; D might be TRBD1 (6 bases). V was pared by 1 base and J by 3 bases, with 10 bases between. The CDR3 spans 14 residues. The germline V gene encodes CDR1 SEHNR and CDR2 FQNEAQ (reference sequence). The CDR3 DNA is TGTGCCAGCAGCTTAGTGGGGGCGGTCTACGAGCAGTACTTC. This codes for CASSLVGAVYEQYF.

This chain connects TRBV10-1 to TRBJ1-5, with 9 bases that match TRBD1. The trim removed 0 bases at V and 7 bases at J, leaving 22 bases unmatched. Looked up from germline, CDR1 is WNHNN and CDR2 is SYGVQD (reference sequence). The CDR3 is made up of 21 amino acids. CDR3 in amino acids: CASSESVQSRDRAMGPQPQHF. In nucleotides, the CDR3 is TGCGCCAGCAGTGAGTCCGTTCAGTCCCGGGACAGGGCCATGGGGCCCCAGCCCCAGCATTTT.

The CDR3 loop is CAREDEKLFF. The DNA for the CDR3 is TGTGCCAGGGAGGATGAAAAACTGTTTTTT. This chain uses TRBV21-1 with TRBJ1-4. TRBV21-1 counts as a pseudogene. CDR3 length: 10 amino acids.

The rearrangement joins TRBV4-2 to TRBJ2-3, with 9 bases lining up with TRBD2. Losses at the gene ends were 1 base for V and 5 bases for J; bases not matched to a gene: 7. This CDR3 contains 16 residues. Germline CDR1 reads LGHNA; CDR2 reads YNFKEQ. CDR3 in DNA: TGTGCCAGCAGCCAAGGGGGTGCGGGAGGGGTAGATACGCAGTATTTT. Translation: CASSQGGAGGVDTQYF.